This T cell receptor beta chain was sequenced for a study of blood T cell repertoires in COVID-19. Study-level information: PBMCs, B-cell-depleted T cells, or T cells were the source of the cDNA or gDNA that made up the material.

The CDR3 has 14 residues. Germline values: CDR1 KGHDR, CDR2 SFDVKD. Unmatched junction bases numbered 7, after V lost 7 bases and J lost 4 bases. Original handling: By means of reference gene primer amplification, nucleated cell counts were estimated. Produced via immunoSEQ multiplex PCR; TCRdb's table is partial and in-frame only. V, J and clone size are those of that table, while D and trimming were read from the DNA. The repertoire holds fewer than 70,000 clones, about 85% seen once, with 2.5% to 3% in the top ten. The specimen was peripheral blood. The sequence came from an elderly man with acute or convalescent COVID-19. The rearrangement links TRBV24-1 to TRBJ1-1, with TRBD1 identical over 8 bases. CDR3 loop: CATRSGGRTTEAFF. DNA of the CDR3: TGTGCCACCAGATCAGGGGGCAGGACCACTGAAGCTTTCTTT.